Below, 25 T cell receptor beta chains from the same sample are listed, as sequenced in a study. Cells sorted as Tregs were CD4+, CD25+ and CD127-/low. From the 5' RACE reads, TCRdb called clonotypes with MiXCR, one entry per CDR3 protein. The table has about 9,100 distinct CDR3 sequences, 14% seen once. The sequencing sample was made of Tregs sorted from blood. The receptors were sampled from a female donor with breast cancer.

The chain links TRBV27 to TRBJ2-7; 9 bases match TRBD1. V shed 5 bases, J shed 5 bases, and the junction held 7 bases outside the gene matches. CDR1 and CDR2 from the germline V gene are MNHEY and SMNVEV (reference sequence). This CDR3 spans 14 amino acids. The CDR3 nucleotides read TGTGCCAGCAGTCCCACAGGGGGCGAAAACGAGCAGTACTTC. Its translation: CASSPTGGENEQYF.

This clonotype showed up just a few times. Being one base from a much bigger clone, this may be a read error. V usage is TRBV4-1 and J usage is TRBJ2-5, with D perhaps being TRBD1 or TRBD2 (5 bases each). This CDR3 comprises 13 residues. Per germline, CDR1 MGHRA and CDR2 YSYEKL. CDR3 nucleotide sequence: TGCGCCAGCGGCCAGAGGGACGAAGAGACCCAGTACTTC. Translated, it gives CASGQRDEETQYF.

This clonotype was seen only a few times. Compared with germline, one end of the junction differs, possibly owing to a read error. The rearrangement joins TRBV5-4 to TRBJ2-1, with TRBD2 as a possible D gene (6 bases). The germline gives CDR1 SGHNT, CDR2 YYREEE (reference sequence). This CDR3 spans 12 amino acids. The CDR3, as DNA: TGTGCCAGCAGCCTGGATAGGAGCGGAGGGGTTTTC. This gives the protein CASSLDRSGGVF.

For this clonotype: Because it lacks the conserved phenylalanine or tryptophan at the end, this CDR3 is likely a read error. The rearrangement links TRBV7-9 to TRBJ2-1, with TRBD2 matching over 7 bases. CDR1 and CDR2 (germline): SEHNR, FQNEAQ (reference sequence). Unmatched junction bases numbered 12, after V lost 6 bases and J lost 7 bases. This CDR3 spans 15 amino acids. In DNA, the CDR3 is TGTGCCAGCAGTCCAAGGACATGGGGAGGGAATGAGCAGTTCCTC. The encoded protein is CASSPRTWGGNEQFL.

There are many counts of this clonotype. The chain recombines TRBV7-2 with TRBJ2-5; no clear D. The germline V and J ends were trimmed by 2 bases and 7 bases, with 8 bases remaining between them. The germline gives CDR1 SGHTA, CDR2 FQGNSA. This CDR3 has 12 amino acids. CDR3 bases: TGTGCCAGCAGCTTATCCAGGTCGACCCAGTACTTC. It yields the protein CASSLSRSTQYF.

This rearrangement joins TRBV2 to TRBJ2-3, with TRBD1 as a possible D gene (5 bases). Trimming cost V 6 bases and J 3 bases, with 13 bases left between them. Germline-derived CDR1 and CDR2 are SNHLY and FYNNEI. This CDR3 is built from 14 residues. CDR3 residues: CASSPRAGTDTQYF. CDR3 nucleotide sequence: TGTGCCAGCAGCCCCAGGGCAGGGACAGATACGCAGTATTTT.

This clonotype appeared many times. The rearrangement links TRBV2 to TRBJ1-6, with D possibly TRBD1 on 6 matching bases. With 7 bases removed from V and 7 bases from J, the gap between germline ends came to 17 bases. There are 15 residues in the CDR3. Germline values: CDR1 SNHLY, CDR2 FYNNEI. CDR3: CASKLVQGDNSPLHF. The DNA for the CDR3 is TGTGCCAGCAAATTGGTACAGGGAGACAATTCACCCCTCCACTTT.

This clonotype ranks as medium-sized. J is TRBJ1-3 and V is TRBV4-2, with a possible D match to TRBD1 (6 bases). The CDR3 length is 16 residues. From germline, CDR1 is LGHNA and CDR2 YNFKEQ. V was pared by 1 base and J by 1 base, with 11 bases between. CDR3 residues: CASSQAGQFSGNTIYF. The CDR3 DNA sequence: TGTGCCAGCAGCCAAGCAGGACAGTTTTCTGGAAACACCATATATTTT.

This clonotype was detected only a few times. A much larger clone differs from this one at a single base, so this may be a read error. The J gene is TRBJ2-5, the V gene TRBV5-1; D remains unclear. CDR1 is SGHRS, CDR2 YFSETQ, per germline. V dropped 0 bases and J dropped 7 bases, with 7 bases sitting between them. The CDR3 is made up of 12 amino acids. CDR3 sequence (DNA): TGCGCCAGCAGCTTGGTTCGTGGGACCCAGTACTTC. It translates to CASSLVRGTQYF.

This clonotype rates as medium-sized (0.01 to 0.1%). The chain links TRBV28 to TRBJ2-1; TRBD2 is a possible D gene (5 bases). Germline CDR1 MDHEN, CDR2 SYDVKM. Between the trimmed V and J ends, which lost 3 bases and 7 bases, there was a span of 13 bases. The CDR3 consists of 14 residues. DNA of the CDR3: TGTGCCAGCAGTTTCGGGCTAGCCGGAAATGAGCAGTTCTTC. Translating gives CASSFGLAGNEQFF.

This clonotype ranks as medium-sized. The CDR3 protein is CASSTPTGLDTEAFF. CDR3 nucleotides: TGTGCCAGCAGTACGCCCACAGGGTTGGACACTGAAGCTTTCTTT. J is TRBJ1-1 and V is TRBV12-3 or TRBV12-4; maybe TRBD1 (6 bases). The CDR3 contains 15 residues. V shed 5 bases and J shed 3 bases, with 16 bases lying between them.

Sample share makes this clonotype medium-sized. V and J are TRBV29-1 and TRBJ2-1, with D hard to call. Germline loops: CDR1 SQVTM, CDR2 ANQGSEA. The CDR3 covers 11 residues. The germline V and J ends were trimmed by 0 bases and 12 bases, with 9 bases remaining between them. The CDR3 DNA follows: TGCAGCGTTGAAGATGGGATCGGGCAGTTCTTC. Residues: CSVEDGIGQFF.

This clonotype qualifies as medium-sized. This chain joins TRBV20-1 and TRBJ2-3; 9 positions agree with TRBD1. Trimming cost V 5 bases and J 1 base; bases outside gene matches: 4. Germline V gene sequence: CDR1 DFQATT, CDR2 SNEGSKA (reference sequence). CDR3 length: 14 amino acids. CDR3: CSAGRDRGTDTQYF. For the CDR3, the DNA is TGCAGTGCTGGCCGGGACAGGGGCACAGATACGCAGTATTTT.

This clonotype is classed as medium-sized. The CDR3 DNA follows: TGTGCCAGCAGCCCCATGGAGGGCCAAGGCTACGAGCAGTACTTC. Amino acids: CASSPMEGQGYEQYF. The J gene is TRBJ2-7, the V gene TRBV12-3 or TRBV12-4; TRBD2 might be the D (6 bases). The CDR3 has 15 residues. Trimming took 6 bases from V and 3 from J, leaving 18 bases between them.

On this clonotype: The missing conserved phenylalanine or tryptophan at the end of this CDR3 makes a read error likely. This CDR3 is CASNPHTTGQGYQPQHS. The CDR3 DNA reads TGTGCCAGCAATCCCCACACTACGGGACAGGGGTATCAGCCCCAGCATTCT. The chain has TRBV12-3 or TRBV12-4 and TRBJ1-5, with TRBD1 matching over 10 bases. V lost 7 bases to trimming and J lost 5 bases; unmatched junction nucleotides: 14. There are 17 residues in the CDR3.

This clonotype is labeled as medium-sized. The V and J genes are TRBV24-1 and TRBJ2-7; D ambiguous. Trimming left V 0 bases short and J 2 bases short, with 16 bases between. The CDR3 sequence is 17 residues long. Germline-derived CDR1 and CDR2 are KGHDR and SFDVKD. DNA for the CDR3: TGTGCCACCAGTGATTTGCGGCCAGCCCCAAATCCCTACGAGCAGTACTTC. Protein sequence: CATSDLRPAPNPYEQYF.

This clonotype is medium-sized within its sample. The rearrangement links TRBV5-1 to TRBJ2-7, with D perhaps matching TRBD1 (6 bases). V lost 3 bases and J lost 0, with 10 bases in between. The germline V gene has CDR1 SGHRS and CDR2 YFSETQ. CDR3 size: 14 residues. CDR3 DNA: TGCGCCAGCAGCTGGGACATGAGCTCCTACGAGCAGTACTTC. This codes for CASSWDMSSYEQYF.

Turning to this clonotype: Just one base apart from a much larger clone, this may be a read error. The CDR3 coding sequence is TGTGCCAGCAGCGTCTACGGGACTAGGGAAAAAGATACGCAGTATTTT. This translates into CASSVYGTREKDTQYF. V and J are TRBV11-2 and TRBJ2-3; 8 bases align to TRBD2. The CDR3 length is 16 residues. Germline values: CDR1 SGHAT, CDR2 FQNNGV. J lost 5 bases, V lost 5 bases, and 12 bases had no gene match.

The V gene is TRBV5-1, the J gene TRBJ1-2; 10 bases fit TRBD1. There are 14 residues in the CDR3. Germline loops: CDR1 SGHRS, CDR2 YFSETQ. V lost 7 bases, J lost 3 bases, and 6 bases stayed unmatched. CDR3 in DNA: TGCGCCAGCGGCAAGGGACAGGGGCACTATGGCTACACCTTC. Its translation is CASGKGQGHYGYTF.

The V gene is TRBV20-1, the J gene TRBJ2-1; D perhaps matches TRBD2 (6 bases). The V and J ends lost 1 base and 10 bases respectively, with 17 bases between them. This CDR3 has 14 residues. Per germline, CDR1 DFQATT and CDR2 SNEGSKA (reference sequence). The CDR3 sequence is CSARGLVGPWEQFF. CDR3 coding DNA: TGCAGTGCTAGAGGACTAGTAGGCCCGTGGGAGCAGTTCTTC.

About this clonotype: A read error may explain this, as a much larger clone is one base away. The chain has TRBV5-1 and TRBJ1-3; D gene unclear. Trimming stripped 2 bases from V and 2 bases from J, with 14 bases between. This CDR3 is built from 16 residues. The germline CDR1 and CDR2 sequences are SGHRS and YFSETQ. This CDR3 reads CASSFLGGGTGNTIYF. CDR3 nucleotide sequence: TGCGCCAGCAGCTTTCTGGGCGGAGGGACTGGAAACACCATATATTTT.

By sample share, this clonotype is medium-sized. The V gene is TRBV5-5, the J gene TRBJ1-1, with unresolved D. This CDR3 has 15 amino acids. Germline CDR1 reads SGHKS; CDR2 reads YYEKEE (reference sequence). V gave up 4 bases and J gave up 1 base, with 14 bases separating them. The CDR3 nucleotides read TGTGCCAGCAGCACAAACACGTTCCGGAACACTGAAGCTTTCTTT. Its protein is CASSTNTFRNTEAFF.

This clonotype is categorized as medium-sized. V and J are TRBV4-1 and TRBJ2-5; TRBD1 aligns across 7 bases. With V trimmed by 3 bases and J by 2 bases, 3 bases remained unmatched. The length of the CDR3 is 14 residues. Germline V gene sequence: CDR1 MGHRA, CDR2 YSYEKL. The CDR3 protein is CASSQEDRQETQYF. Here the CDR3 DNA reads TGCGCCAGCAGCCAGGAGGACAGGCAAGAGACCCAGTACTTC.

A few counts support this clonotype. This chain joins TRBV25-1 and TRBJ2-3, with a tentative D call TRBD2 (5 bases). V was cut by 0 bases and J by 4 bases, with 8 bases left in between. Germline V gives CDR1 MGHDK, CDR2 SYGVNS. The CDR3 contains 14 residues. The CDR3 region is CASSEYEGPDTQYF. The DNA of the CDR3 is TGTGCCAGCAGTGAATATGAGGGTCCAGATACGCAGTATTTT.

J is TRBJ2-5 and V is TRBV19, with 9 bases that match TRBD2. The CDR3 runs 18 residues. The germline V gene has CDR1 LNHDA and CDR2 SQIVND (reference sequence). The J segment lost 4 bases and the V segment lost 2 bases, leaving 14 bases of the junction unmatched. The DNA for the CDR3 is TGTGCCAGTAGTATACGTGGAAGTAGCGGGAGCGTGCGAGAGACCCAGTACTTC. Translated: CASSIRGSSGSVRETQYF.